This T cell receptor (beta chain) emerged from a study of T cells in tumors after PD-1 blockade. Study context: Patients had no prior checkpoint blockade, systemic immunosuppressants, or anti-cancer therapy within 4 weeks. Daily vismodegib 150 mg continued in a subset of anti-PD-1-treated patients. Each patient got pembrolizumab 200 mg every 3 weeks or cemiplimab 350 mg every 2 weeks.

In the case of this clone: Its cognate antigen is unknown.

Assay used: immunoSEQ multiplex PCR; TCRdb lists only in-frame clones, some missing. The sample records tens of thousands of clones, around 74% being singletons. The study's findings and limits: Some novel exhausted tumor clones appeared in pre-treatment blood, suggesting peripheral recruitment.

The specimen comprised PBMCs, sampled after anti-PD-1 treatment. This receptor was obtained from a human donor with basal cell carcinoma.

CDR3 sequence (DNA): TGTGCCAGCAGTTACAGCGACAGGGCGGGGTATGGCTACACCTTC. It codes for CASSYSDRAGYGYTF. This chain connects TRBV6-2 or TRBV6-3 to TRBJ1-2; 7 nucleotides agree with TRBD1. The CDR3 sequence is 15 residues long. J gave up 5 bases and V 2 bases, and 8 bases lay outside the gene matches. Germline CDR1 reads MNHEY; CDR2 reads SVGEGT.